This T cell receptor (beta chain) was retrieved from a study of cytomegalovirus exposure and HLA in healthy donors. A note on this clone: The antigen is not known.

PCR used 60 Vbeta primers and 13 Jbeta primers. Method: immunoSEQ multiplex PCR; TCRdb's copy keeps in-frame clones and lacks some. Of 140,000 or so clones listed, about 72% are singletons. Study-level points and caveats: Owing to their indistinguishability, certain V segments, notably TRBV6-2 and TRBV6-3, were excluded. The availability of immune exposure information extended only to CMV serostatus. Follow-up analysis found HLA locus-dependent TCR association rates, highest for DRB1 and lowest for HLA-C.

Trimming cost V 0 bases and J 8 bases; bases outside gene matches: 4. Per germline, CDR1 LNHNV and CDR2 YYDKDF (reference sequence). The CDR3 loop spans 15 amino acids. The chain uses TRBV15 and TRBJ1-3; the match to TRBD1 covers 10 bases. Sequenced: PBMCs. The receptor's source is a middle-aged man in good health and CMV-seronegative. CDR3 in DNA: TGTGCCACCAGCAGAGATCCGGACAGGGGGGACACCATATATTTT. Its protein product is CATSRDPDRGDTIYF.